This T cell receptor beta chain was captured by sequencing in a study of molecular identifiers for immune sequencing clone quantification. Study-wide context: Replicate experiments took RNA from roughly 18,000 or 92,000 naive CD8 cells, divided it five ways and sequenced four.

Findings and limits, study-wide: Clones above 20 RNA copies contained over 98% of effector molecules but under 1% of naive ones. In cases of identical TCR molecules sharing a barcode, highly expanded clone sizes could be underestimated.

Germline V gene data show CDR1 as SGHTA and CDR2 as FQGNSA. The CDR3 covers 11 residues. Trimming shortened V by 0 bases and J by 9 bases, and 2 bases separated the two germline ends. This clonotype was counted ten times or more. As yet, its antigen is unknown. Libraries of bulk TCR were made by previously described methods (with listed TCR primers). TCRdb used MiXCR to reprocess the PCR reads, holding one entry per CDR3 protein. The sample has approximately 550,000 distinct CDR3 sequences; about a fifth are singletons. The sample comprised naive CD8+ T cells from blood, with Jurkat cell RNA spiked in. The subset is: FACS-sorted CD8+CD4-CCR7+CD45RA+ naive T cells. The genes are TRBV7-2 and TRBJ2-2; no clear D. This sequence was found in a human donor in good health. Some libraries in this study had Jurkat cell RNA spiked in. CDR3 nucleotide sequence: TGTGCCAGCAGCTTAGCCTGGGAGCTGTTTTTT. Its protein is CASSLAWELFF.